Listed below are T cell receptor beta chains from one sample, sequenced in a study of blood T cell repertoires in COVID-19. The table came from immunoSEQ multiplex PCR; TCRdb's copy has only in-frame clones and leaves some out. Of 180,000 or so clones listed, approximately 80% are singletons. Sequencing input: PBMCs or T cells enriched from blood (not recorded which). The receptors originated from a man aged 50 to 59 who had recovered from COVID-19. Each CDR3 is given with its conserved first and last residue. A D gene is named only where the DNA matches it firmly. For some rows the clone size is stated as once, few or many, or as a class when expanded; others skip it.

clone_size	v_call	j_call	d_call	cdr3_aa	cdr3_nt
.	TRBV6-5	TRBJ1-2	.	CATKDLGIPENGYTF	TGTGCCACTAAGGATCTCGGGATCCCCGAAAATGGCTACACCTTC
.	TRBV7-6	TRBJ2-3	TRBD1	CASSFATGVADTQYF	TGTGCCAGCAGCTTCGCGACAGGGGTAGCAGATACGCAGTATTTT
.	TRBV30	TRBJ1-5	TRBD1	CAWSSGTGGFQPQHF	TGTGCCTGGAGCTCCGGGACAGGGGGTTTTCAGCCCCAGCATTTT
.	TRBV3-1/TRBV3-2	TRBJ2-2	.	CASSQTRIPTGELFF	TGTGCCAGCAGCCAGACTAGGATCCCCACCGGGGAGCTGTTTTTT
few	TRBV20-1	TRBJ2-3	TRBD2	CSASRGGSSLVTDTQYF	TGCAGTGCCAGTCGGGGGGGGAGCAGCTTGGTAACAGATACGCAGTATTTT
.	TRBV7-7	TRBJ2-1	.	CASSLIWGDEQFF	TGTGCTAGCAGCTTAATTTGGGGGGATGAGCAGTTCTTC
.	TRBV19	TRBJ1-1	.	CASSISQVNTEAFF	TGTGCCAGTAGTATATCGCAGGTGAACACTGAAGCTTTCTTT
.	TRBV3-1/TRBV3-2	TRBJ2-5	.	CASSQDPRQAGDETQYF	TGTGCCAGCAGCCAAGACCCTAGACAGGCTGGGGACGAGACCCAGTACTTC
.	TRBV5-6	TRBJ1-3	TRBD1	CASSLVARGGNTIYF	TGTGCCAGCAGCTTGGTTGCCAGGGGGGGAAACACCATATATTTT
.	TRBV6-1	TRBJ2-7	.	CASSEGGRYEQYF	TGTGCCAGCAGTGAAGGGGGGCGCTACGAGCAGTACTTC
.	TRBV5-8	TRBJ1-4	TRBD1	CASIPQGATNEKLFF	TGTGCCAGCATCCCACAGGGGGCGACAAATGAAAAACTGTTTTTT
.	TRBV6-6	TRBJ2-5	.	CASKRGGYARETQYF	TGTGCCAGCAAAAGAGGGGGTTATGCTAGAGAGACCCAGTACTTC
.	TRBV2	TRBJ1-6	.	CASSEKAGSSYNSPLHF	TGTGCCAGCAGTGAAAAGGCGGGAAGCTCCTATAATTCACCCCTCCACTTT
.	TRBV7-2	TRBJ1-6	TRBD1	CASSGGQGYNSPLHF	TGTGCCAGCAGCGGGGGACAGGGGTACAATTCACCCCTCCACTTT
few	TRBV28	TRBJ1-2	.	CASSSPSDTGWAYGYTF	TGTGCCAGCAGTTCACCATCGGACACAGGATGGGCCTATGGCTACACCTTC
.	TRBV9	TRBJ1-1	.	CASSFDGGTEAFF	TGTGCCAGCAGCTTCGACGGGGGGACTGAAGCTTTCTTT
.	TRBV18	TRBJ2-1	TRBD2	CASSPTSGGAHNEQFF	TGTGCCAGCTCACCAACTAGCGGGGGGGCGCACAATGAGCAGTTCTTC
.	TRBV7-7	TRBJ2-5	.	CASSFLETQYF	TGTGCTAGCAGCTTCTTGGAGACCCAGTACTTC
.	TRBV5-6	TRBJ1-2	.	CASSLSQVGYGYTF	TGTGCCAGCAGCTTGAGCCAGGTCGGCTATGGCTACACCTTC
.	TRBV5-1	TRBJ2-5	TRBD2	CASSLEVAGAETQYF	TGCGCCAGCAGCTTGGAAGTAGCGGGAGCTGAGACCCAGTACTTC
.	TRBV6-5	TRBJ1-6	.	CASRSERYSPLHF	TGTGCCAGCAGGTCAGAGAGGTATTCACCCCTCCACTTT
.	TRBV5-1	TRBJ2-5	TRBD2	CASSLGLAGGPFEYF	TGCGCCAGCAGCTTGGGACTAGCGGGGGGGCCGTTCGAGTACTTC
.	TRBV10-2	TRBJ2-3	.	CASSHGGSTDTQYF	TGCGCCAGCAGCCACGGAGGGAGCACAGATACGCAGTATTTT
.	TRBV5-5	TRBJ1-1	.	CASSYYPGNTEAFF	TGTGCCAGCAGTTACTACCCCGGGAACACTGAAGCTTTCTTT
.	TRBV7-3	TRBJ2-6	.	CASSPEAPGANVLTF	TGTGCCAGCAGCCCCGAGGCTCCTGGGGCCAACGTCCTGACTTTC
few	TRBV11-2	TRBJ1-2	TRBD1	CASSSGQGWGYTF	TGTGCCAGCAGCTCAGGACAGGGTTGGGGCTACACCTTC
once	TRBV10-3	TRBJ2-1	.	CAISEPQGNEQFF	TGTGCCATCAGTGAGCCGCAGGGCAATGAGCAGTTCTTC
once	TRBV28	TRBJ2-3	.	CATYADTQYF	TGTGCCACCTACGCAGATACGCAGTATTTT
few	TRBV19	TRBJ2-7	TRBD2	CASRSPGLVNEQYF	TGTGCCAGTAGATCTCCGGGACTAGTAAACGAGCAGTACTTC
.	TRBV19	TRBJ1-2	.	CASSPPDSIYGYTF	TGTGCCAGTAGTCCCCCGGACAGTATCTATGGCTACACCTTC
.	TRBV28	TRBJ1-6	.	CASSLRGPSGSPLHF	TGTGCCAGCAGTTTACGAGGGCCTTCCGGTTCACCCCTCCACTTT
.	TRBV23-1	TRBJ1-6	TRBD1	CASRQTEGGPNSPLHF	TGCGCCAGCAGGCAAACCGAAGGGGGCCCTAATTCACCCCTCCACTTT
.	TRBV10-1	TRBJ2-5	.	CASRAGETQYF	TGCGCCAGCCGAGCAGGGGAGACCCAGTACTTC
.	TRBV5-6	TRBJ1-2	.	CASSLAGRSSSGYTF	TGTGCCAGCAGCTTGGCCGGACGCTCTAGCTCTGGCTACACCTTC
.	TRBV27	TRBJ2-3	TRBD1	CASSFAGGRTDTQYF	TGTGCCAGCAGTTTTGCAGGGGGTCGGACAGATACGCAGTATTTT
few	TRBV3-1/TRBV3-2	TRBJ2-7	.	CASRGGAGRSYEQYF	TGTGCCAGCAGGGGGGGGGCAGGGAGGTCCTACGAGCAGTACTTC
.	TRBV2	TRBJ1-2	TRBD1	CASTGEGQHYGYTF	TGTGCCAGCACCGGAGAGGGACAGCACTATGGCTACACCTTC
.	TRBV2	TRBJ2-3	TRBD2	CASGWTSGSTDTQYF	TGTGCCAGCGGATGGACTAGCGGTAGCACAGATACGCAGTATTTT
.	TRBV19	TRBJ1-2	.	CASSPTGLGWYGYTF	TGTGCCAGTAGCCCGACAGGATTAGGGTGGTATGGCTACACCTTC
.	TRBV5-1	TRBJ2-1	.	CASSLIADAYNEQFF	TGCGCCAGCAGCTTGATAGCGGATGCCTACAATGAGCAGTTCTTC
.	TRBV7-9	TRBJ1-2	TRBD1	CASSQPGQSSYGYTF	TGTGCCAGCAGCCAACCGGGACAGTCCTCTTATGGCTACACCTTC
.	TRBV3-1/TRBV3-2	TRBJ2-1	TRBD1	CASSQESPGQGYTSSYNEQFF	TGTGCCAGCAGCCAAGAGTCTCCGGGACAGGGGTATACGAGCTCCTACAATGAGCAGTTCTTC
.	TRBV4-1	TRBJ2-7	TRBD1	CASSQRTGTNEQYF	TGCGCCAGCAGCCAGAGGACAGGTACCAACGAGCAGTACTTC
few	TRBV5-1	TRBJ1-4	.	CASSLGQATNEKLFF	TGCGCCAGCAGCTTGGGACAGGCAACTAATGAAAAACTGTTTTTT
.	TRBV19	TRBJ1-5	.	CASSIGTSNQPQHF	TGTGCCAGTAGTATAGGGACAAGCAATCAGCCCCAGCATTTT
.	TRBV5-1	TRBJ2-7	TRBD1	CASSSGQGAYEQYF	TGCGCCAGCAGCTCGGGACAGGGGGCCTACGAGCAGTACTTC
.	TRBV7-3	TRBJ1-1	.	CASSSHPQGRNTEAFF	TGTGCCAGCAGCTCACATCCTCAGGGGCGGAACACTGAAGCTTTCTTT
once	TRBV2	TRBJ2-3	TRBD2	CASSDAGTRASSTDTQYF	TGTGCCAGCAGTGACGCCGGGACTAGAGCTTCAAGCACAGATACGCAGTATTTT
.	TRBV7-3	TRBJ1-1	TRBD1	CASSSTGAAEAFF	TGTGCCAGCAGCTCGACAGGGGCGGCTGAAGCTTTCTTT
.	TRBV25-1	TRBJ1-3	.	CASRAGAAHGNTIYF	TGTGCCAGCAGGGCAGGGGCGGCACACGGAAACACCATATATTTT
.	TRBV2	TRBJ2-1	TRBD2	CASRELASSYNEQFF	TGTGCCAGCAGAGAACTAGCGAGCTCCTACAATGAGCAGTTCTTC
.	TRBV3-1/TRBV3-2	TRBJ2-6	.	CASSQAFGANVLTF	TGTGCCAGCAGCCAGGCCTTCGGGGCCAACGTCCTGACTTTC
.	TRBV5-4	TRBJ2-3	.	CASSLEGGRADTQYF	TGTGCCAGCAGCTTGGAAGGGGGACGGGCGGATACGCAGTATTTT
.	TRBV5-1	TRBJ2-7	TRBD1	CASSTRQGSSYEQYF	TGCGCCAGCAGCACCAGACAGGGGAGCTCCTACGAGCAGTACTTC